This passage covers 10 T cell receptor beta chains from one sample sequenced in a study of human T cells and chemical hapten exposure (dated by TCRdb to the early 2020s). The library was produced with RACE. This sample was sequenced with a NextSeq 500. TCRdb's own reprocessing of the public reads used fastp at Q25 and MiXCR and kept productive beta chains. Each record represents a unique CDR3 protein, reported with the most common genes and DNA among its rows. A total of 40,000 or so distinct CDR3 sequences appear in this sample, roughly 9% of them only once. Of the sample, 14% to 15% is held by the ten largest clones. Read against the paper, the sample's time point label means: patch test 2, 6 weeks after DPC sensitization. The treatment or condition label of this sample denotes: therapeutic diphenylcyclopropenone sensitization with weekly scalp DPC. Total RNA was extracted from unfractionated whole blood collected in Tempus Blood RNA tubes.

The sample here was whole blood, taken in connection with sensitization to the hapten diphenylcyclopropenone (DPC). The receptor source for this set is a woman between 25 and 40 years old with alopecia areata. Some clones in this sample may be carry-over from other donors' samples.

This chain uses TRBV7-6 with TRBJ2-3, with 10 bases matching TRBD2. The ends lost 5 bases at V and 5 bases at J; junction bases unmatched: 7. Germline lookup yields CDR1 SGHVS and CDR2 FNYEAQ. This CDR3 has 15 residues. The CDR3 nucleotides read TGTGCCAGCAGCCCCGAAGCTAGCGGGGGAGATACGCAGTATTTT. This codes for CASSPEASGGDTQYF.

This clonotype appeared a few times. The rearrangement links TRBV7-3 to TRBJ2-7; D not resolved. Looked up from germline, CDR1 is SGHTA and CDR2 is FQGTGA. The CDR3 sequence is 15 residues long. The germline V and J ends were trimmed by 5 bases and 0 bases, with 14 bases remaining between them. CDR3 protein: CASSLRASSSYEQYF. The CDR3 DNA sequence: TGTGCCAGCAGCCTTCGGGCATCGAGCTCCTACGAGCAGTACTTC.

This clonotype was detected ten times or more. V gene TRBV4-2 combines with J gene TRBJ2-7, with 9 bases aligning to TRBD2. CDR1 is LGHNA, CDR2 YNFKEQ, per germline. V was pared by 1 base and J by 0 bases, with 13 bases of the junction left unmatched. The CDR3 runs to 19 residues. The DNA of the CDR3 is TGTGCCAGCAGCCAAGTGGACCTCCGCCTAGCGGGGTCCTCCTACGAGCAGTACTTC. It codes for CASSQVDLRLAGSSYEQYF.

This chain links TRBV5-6 with TRBJ1-1, with unresolved D. Germline V gene lookup returns CDR1 SGHDT and CDR2 YYEEEE. The ends were cut back, 0 bases at V and 2 bases at J, with 8 bases in the middle. This CDR3 comprises 14 residues. As DNA, the CDR3 is TGTGCCAGCAGCTTGGTGGGCGGTAACACTGAAGCTTTCTTT. Amino acids: CASSLVGGNTEAFF.

There are many counts of this clonotype. This chain uses TRBV7-9 with TRBJ1-5; D possibly corresponds to TRBD1 (6 bases). The ends were cut back, 1 base at V and 5 bases at J, with 6 bases in the middle. The CDR3 consists of 13 residues. The germline V gene encodes CDR1 SEHNR and CDR2 FQNEAQ (reference sequence). The CDR3 nucleotides are TGTGCCAGCAGCTTAGAGGGGGATCAGCCCCAGCATTTT. As protein: CASSLEGDQPQHF. The full variable domain, in which reference TRBV7-9 and TRBJ1-5 provide the parts outside the CDR3, is DTGVSQNPRHKITKRGQNVTFRCDPISEHNRLYWYRQTLGQGPEFLTYFQNEAQLEKSRLLSDRFSAERPKGSFSTLEIQRTEQGDSAMYLCASSLEGDQPQHFGDGTRLSIL.

This clonotype appeared many times. The rearrangement joins TRBV9 to TRBJ1-1, with a weak D call TRBD1 (6 bases). V lost 4 bases to trimming and J lost 6 bases, with 16 bases between them. The CDR3 spans 14 residues. CDR1 and CDR2 (germline): SGDLS, YYNGEE. The CDR3 DNA reads as TGTGCCAGCAGCACAAGGGGGGGTCCGGCTGAAGCTTTCTTT. Amino acid sequence: CASSTRGGPAEAFF.

The rearrangement uses TRBV7-8 and TRBJ2-7; possible D gene TRBD2, 6 bases. Germline V gene sequence: CDR1 SGHVS, CDR2 FQNEAQ. V was trimmed by 1 base and J by 2 bases, leaving 15 bases between them. This CDR3 contains 16 residues. The DNA of the CDR3 is TGTGCCAGCAGCTTAGAGACCGGGACGGGAGCCTACGAGCAGTACTTC. Translation gives CASSLETGTGAYEQYF.

In its sample, this clonotype was seen many times. The chain couples TRBV4-3 to TRBJ1-1; possible D gene TRBD1, 5 bases. V shed 1 base and J shed 4 bases, with 10 bases lying between them. Germline CDR1 LGHNA, CDR2 YSLEER. The CDR3 has 14 residues. The CDR3 region is CASSQVPGLTEAFF. The CDR3 DNA is TGCGCCAGCAGCCAAGTTCCAGGGCTCACTGAAGCTTTCTTT.

In its sample, this clonotype was seen a few times. This chain uses TRBV5-6 with TRBJ2-2; TRBD1 or TRBD2 may be the D gene (5 bases each). The CDR3 extends over 14 amino acids. Deletions cut 4 bases from V and 6 bases from J, with 13 bases between. CDR1 is SGHDT and CDR2 is YYEEEE in the germline V gene. DNA of the CDR3: TGTGCCAGCAGCGCAGATCTGGGGGCCGGGGAGCTGTTTTTT. Translation: CASSADLGAGELFF.

The chain uses TRBV4-1 and TRBJ2-7; D uncertain. V lost 0 bases to trimming and J lost 2 bases, with 14 bases between them. This CDR3 has 16 residues. Germline CDR1 and CDR2: MGHRA and YSYEKL. CDR3 residues: CASSQEYPPGTYEQYF. As DNA, the CDR3 is TGCGCCAGCAGCCAAGAGTACCCCCCCGGCACCTACGAGCAGTACTTC.